This T cell receptor (beta chain) was observed in a study of blood T cell repertoires in COVID-19. There are 16 residues in the CDR3. Germline V gene data show CDR1 as SGHNT and CDR2 as YENEEA. Germline trimming cut 1 base from V and 5 bases from J; bases unmatched to any gene: 9. Clones were sequenced by immunoSEQ multiplex PCR, and TCRdb holds only the in-frame ones, with some missing. This sample has around 100,000 clones; approximately 90% occur once, and the top ten carry 32%. A single count supports this clone. This clonotype was obtained from a woman older than 75 with acute or convalescent COVID-19. The material sequenced was peripheral blood. J is TRBJ2-5 and V is TRBV11-3; 8 bases align to TRBD2. This chain's CDR3 is CASSLGGRGVSETQYF. As DNA, the CDR3 is TGTGCCAGCAGCTTAGGCGGGCGGGGGGTATCGGAGACCCAGTACTTC.